The entry below describes one T cell receptor beta chain. What it binds is not known. This entry is derived from a study of T cells in localized non-small cell lung cancer. Clones were read by immunoSEQ multiplex PCR, and TCRdb kept only the in-frame ones, dropping some. This table holds over 25,000 clones, around 93% found once. General study points: Clonality of T cells reached its maximum in uninvolved adjacent lung, surpassing tumor.

V lost 4 bases, J lost 0 bases, and 11 bases stayed unmatched. The CDR3 has 18 amino acids. In germline, CDR1 is SGHRS, CDR2 YFSETQ. J is TRBJ1-4 and V is TRBV5-1; 8 bases are shared with TRBD1. The sequences come from peripheral blood, collected before any cancer treatment. This receptor was identified in a female donor older than 55 with stage I lung adenocarcinoma. The CDR3 sequence: CASSGGTGYFSTNEKLFF. DNA for the CDR3: TGCGCCAGCAGCGGGGGGACAGGTTATTTTTCAACTAATGAAAAACTGTTTTTT. Using reference TRBV5-1 and TRBJ1-4 for the parts outside the CDR3, the full variable domain is KAGVTQTPRYLIKTRGQQVTLSCSPISGHRSVSWYQQTPGQGLQFLFEYFSETQRNKGNFPGRFSGRQFSNSRSEMNVSTLELGDSALYLCASSGGTGYFSTNEKLFFGSGTQLSVL.